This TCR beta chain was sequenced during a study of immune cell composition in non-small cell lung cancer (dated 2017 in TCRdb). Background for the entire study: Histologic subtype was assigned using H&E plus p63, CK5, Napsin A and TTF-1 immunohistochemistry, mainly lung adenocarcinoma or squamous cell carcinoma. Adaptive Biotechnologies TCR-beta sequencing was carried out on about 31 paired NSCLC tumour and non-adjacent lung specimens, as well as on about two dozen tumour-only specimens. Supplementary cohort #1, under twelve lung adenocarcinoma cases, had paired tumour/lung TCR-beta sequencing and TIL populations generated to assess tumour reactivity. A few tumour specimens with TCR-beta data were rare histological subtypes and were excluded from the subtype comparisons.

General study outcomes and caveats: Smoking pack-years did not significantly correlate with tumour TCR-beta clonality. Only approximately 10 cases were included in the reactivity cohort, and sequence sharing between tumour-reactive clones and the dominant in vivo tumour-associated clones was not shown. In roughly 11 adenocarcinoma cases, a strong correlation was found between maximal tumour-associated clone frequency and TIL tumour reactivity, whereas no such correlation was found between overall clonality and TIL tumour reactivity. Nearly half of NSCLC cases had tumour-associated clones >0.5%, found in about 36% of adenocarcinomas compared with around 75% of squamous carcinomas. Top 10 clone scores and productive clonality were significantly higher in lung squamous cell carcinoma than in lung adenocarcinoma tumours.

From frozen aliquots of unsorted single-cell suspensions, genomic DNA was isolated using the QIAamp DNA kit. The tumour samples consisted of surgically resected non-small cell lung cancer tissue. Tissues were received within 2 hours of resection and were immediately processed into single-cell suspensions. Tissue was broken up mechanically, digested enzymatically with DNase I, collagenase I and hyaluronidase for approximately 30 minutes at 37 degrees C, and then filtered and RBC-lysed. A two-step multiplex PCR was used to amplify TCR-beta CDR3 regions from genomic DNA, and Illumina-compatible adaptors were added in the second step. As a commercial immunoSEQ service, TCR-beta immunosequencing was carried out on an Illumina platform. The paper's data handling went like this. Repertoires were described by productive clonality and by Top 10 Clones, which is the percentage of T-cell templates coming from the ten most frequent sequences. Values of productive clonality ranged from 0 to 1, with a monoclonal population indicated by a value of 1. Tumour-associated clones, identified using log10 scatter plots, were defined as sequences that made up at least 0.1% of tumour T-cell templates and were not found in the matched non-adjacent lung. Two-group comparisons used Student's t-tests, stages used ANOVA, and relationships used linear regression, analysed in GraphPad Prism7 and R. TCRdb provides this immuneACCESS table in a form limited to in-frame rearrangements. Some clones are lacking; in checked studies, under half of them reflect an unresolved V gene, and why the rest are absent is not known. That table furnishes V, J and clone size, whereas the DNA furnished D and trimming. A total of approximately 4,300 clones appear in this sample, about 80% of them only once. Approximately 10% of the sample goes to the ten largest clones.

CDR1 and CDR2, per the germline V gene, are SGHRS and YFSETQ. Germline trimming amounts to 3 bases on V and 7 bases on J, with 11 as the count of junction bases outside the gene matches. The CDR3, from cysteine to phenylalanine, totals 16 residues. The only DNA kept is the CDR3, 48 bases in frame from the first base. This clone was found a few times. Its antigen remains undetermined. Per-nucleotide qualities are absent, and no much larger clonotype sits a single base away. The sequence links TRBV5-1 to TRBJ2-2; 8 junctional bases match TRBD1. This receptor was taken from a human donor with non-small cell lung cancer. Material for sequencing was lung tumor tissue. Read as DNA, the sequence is TGCGCCAGCAGCTCGAAAGGACAGGGAAATATCGGGGAGCTGTTTTTT. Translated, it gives CASSSKGQGNIGELFF.